This T cell receptor (beta chain) was documented in a study of T cell changes during pregnancy in multiple sclerosis. Per the germline V gene, CDR1 is SNHLY and CDR2 is FYNNEI. V gave up 7 bases and J gave up 2 bases; unmatched junction bases: 6. This CDR3 has 14 amino acids. Assay used: immunoSEQ multiplex PCR; TCRdb lists only in-frame clones, some missing. The sample yields approximately 32,000 clones, 89% seen once. This sample comprised CD8+ T cells from peripheral blood mononuclear cells, obtained in the second trimester of pregnancy. The source of this sequence is a female donor with multiple sclerosis, enrolled in a pregnancy study. The chain combines TRBV2 with TRBJ2-7, with 9 bases that match TRBD2. The CDR3: CASKAAGGAYEQYF. CDR3 coding DNA: TGTGCCAGCAAGGCTGCGGGAGGGGCCTACGAGCAGTACTTC. Full variable domain (rest looked up from reference TRBV2 and TRBJ2-7): EPEVTQTPSHQVTQMGQEVILRCVPISNHLYFYWYRQILGQKVEFLVSFYNNEISEKSEIFDDQFSVERPDGSNFTLKIRSTKLEDSAMYFCASKAAGGAYEQYFGPGTRLTVT.